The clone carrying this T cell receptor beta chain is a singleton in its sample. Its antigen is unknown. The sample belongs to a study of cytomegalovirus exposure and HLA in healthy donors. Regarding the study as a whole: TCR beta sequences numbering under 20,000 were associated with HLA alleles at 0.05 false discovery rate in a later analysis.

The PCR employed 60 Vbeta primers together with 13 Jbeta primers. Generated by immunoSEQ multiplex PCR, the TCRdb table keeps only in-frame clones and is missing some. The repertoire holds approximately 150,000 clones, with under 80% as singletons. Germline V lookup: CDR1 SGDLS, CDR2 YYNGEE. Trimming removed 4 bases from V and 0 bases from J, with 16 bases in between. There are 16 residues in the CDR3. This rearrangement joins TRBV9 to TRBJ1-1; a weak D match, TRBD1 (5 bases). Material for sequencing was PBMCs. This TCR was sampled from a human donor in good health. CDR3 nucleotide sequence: TGTGCCAGCAGCCCACCCCACAGGATGATGAACACTGAAGCTTTCTTT. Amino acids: CASSPPHRMMNTEAFF.